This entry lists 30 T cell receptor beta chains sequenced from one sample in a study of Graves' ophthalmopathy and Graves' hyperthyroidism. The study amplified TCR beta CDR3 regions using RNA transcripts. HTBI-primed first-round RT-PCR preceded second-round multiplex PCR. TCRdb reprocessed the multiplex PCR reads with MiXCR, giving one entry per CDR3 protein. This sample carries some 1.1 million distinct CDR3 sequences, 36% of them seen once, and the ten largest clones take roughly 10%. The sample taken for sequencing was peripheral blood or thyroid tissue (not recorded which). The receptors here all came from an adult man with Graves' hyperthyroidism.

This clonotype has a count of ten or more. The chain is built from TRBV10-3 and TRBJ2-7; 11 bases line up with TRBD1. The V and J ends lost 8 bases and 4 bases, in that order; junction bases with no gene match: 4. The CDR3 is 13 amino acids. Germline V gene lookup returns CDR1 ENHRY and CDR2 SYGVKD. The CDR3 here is CAIGQGAQYEQYF. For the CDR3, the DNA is TGTGCCATCGGACAGGGGGCTCAATACGAGCAGTACTTC.

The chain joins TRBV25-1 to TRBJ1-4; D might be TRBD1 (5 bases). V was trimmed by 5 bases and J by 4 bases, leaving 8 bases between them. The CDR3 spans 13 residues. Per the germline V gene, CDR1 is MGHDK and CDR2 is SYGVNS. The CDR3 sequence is CASSWGGNEKLFF. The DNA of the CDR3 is TGTGCCAGCAGTTGGGGCGGTAATGAAAAACTGTTTTTT.

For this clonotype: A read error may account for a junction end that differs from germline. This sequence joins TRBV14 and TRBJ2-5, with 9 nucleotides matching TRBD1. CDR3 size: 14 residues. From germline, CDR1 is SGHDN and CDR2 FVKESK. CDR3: CASSRDRGRETQCF. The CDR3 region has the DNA TGTGCCAGCAGCCGCGACAGGGGGAGAGAGACCCAGTGCTTC.

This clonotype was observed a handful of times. CDR3 region: CASSQDTLFSSYEQYF. In nucleotides, the CDR3 is TGCGCCAGCAGCCAGGATACTCTATTCAGCTCCTACGAGCAGTACTTC. The genes are TRBV4-1 and TRBJ2-7; D not certain. The CDR3 covers 16 residues. The germline V gene has CDR1 MGHRA and CDR2 YSYEKL. The V end was cut by 3 bases, the J end by 0 bases, with 15 bases between.

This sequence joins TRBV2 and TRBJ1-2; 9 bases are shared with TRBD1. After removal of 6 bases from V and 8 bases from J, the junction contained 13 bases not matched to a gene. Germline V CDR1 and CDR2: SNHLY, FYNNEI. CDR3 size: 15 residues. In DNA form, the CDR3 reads TGTGCCAGCAGACCACACGCGACAGGGGGGAGGGGCTACACCTTC. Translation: CASRPHATGGRGYTF.

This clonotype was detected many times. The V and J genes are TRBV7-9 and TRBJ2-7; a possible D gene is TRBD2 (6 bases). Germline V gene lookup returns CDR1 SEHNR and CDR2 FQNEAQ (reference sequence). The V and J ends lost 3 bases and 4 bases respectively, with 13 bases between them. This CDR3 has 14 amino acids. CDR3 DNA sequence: TGTGCCAGCAGCTTCTCCGGGAGAATTTACGAGCAGTACTTC. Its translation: CASSFSGRIYEQYF.

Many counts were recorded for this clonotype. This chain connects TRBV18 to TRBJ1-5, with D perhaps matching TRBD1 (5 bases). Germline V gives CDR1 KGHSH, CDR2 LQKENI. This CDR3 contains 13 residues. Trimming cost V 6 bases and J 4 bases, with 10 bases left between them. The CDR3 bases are TGTGCCAGCTCCGGGGACCGTAATCAGCCCCAGCATTTT. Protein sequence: CASSGDRNQPQHF.

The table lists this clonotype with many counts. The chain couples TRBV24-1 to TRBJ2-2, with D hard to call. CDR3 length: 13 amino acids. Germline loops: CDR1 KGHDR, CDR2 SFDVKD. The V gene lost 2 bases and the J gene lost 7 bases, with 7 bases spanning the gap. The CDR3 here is CATSDSHHGELFF. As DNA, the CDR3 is TGTGCCACCAGTGATTCGCATCACGGGGAGCTGTTTTTT.

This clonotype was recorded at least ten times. The CDR3 nucleotides read TGTGCCATCAGTGATGTTGGGGACACTGAAGCTTTCTTT. It is translated as CAISDVGDTEAFF. V gene TRBV10-3 combines with J gene TRBJ1-1; no firm D call. The CDR3 has 13 amino acids. Germline values: CDR1 ENHRY, CDR2 SYGVKD. Trimming took off 3 bases at V and 3 bases at J, with 8 bases between the two ends.

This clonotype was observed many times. CDR3 residues: CASSLVGPYEQYF. The CDR3 nucleotides are TGTGCCAGCAGCTTAGTTGGGCCCTACGAGCAGTACTTC. The gene calls are TRBV7-9 and TRBJ2-7; D remains ambiguous. V was shortened by 1 base and J by 2 bases, with 6 bases between the two germline ends. This CDR3 is built from 13 residues. Germline values: CDR1 SEHNR, CDR2 FQNEAQ (reference sequence). The variable domain in full, with the rest retrieved from reference TRBV7-9 and TRBJ2-7, is DTGVSQNPRHKITKRGQNVTFRCDPISEHNRLYWYRQTLGQGPEFLTYFQNEAQLEKSRLLSDRFSAERPKGSFSTLEIQRTEQGDSAMYLCASSLVGPYEQYFGPGTRLTVT.

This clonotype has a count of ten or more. The CDR3: CASSPQETQYF. CDR3 DNA: TGTGCCAGCAGCCCTCAAGAGACCCAGTACTTC. V gene TRBV18 combines with J gene TRBJ2-5; no clear D gene. CDR3 length: 11 residues. Trimming took off 8 bases at V and 2 bases at J, with 6 bases between the two ends. The germline gives CDR1 KGHSH, CDR2 LQKENI.

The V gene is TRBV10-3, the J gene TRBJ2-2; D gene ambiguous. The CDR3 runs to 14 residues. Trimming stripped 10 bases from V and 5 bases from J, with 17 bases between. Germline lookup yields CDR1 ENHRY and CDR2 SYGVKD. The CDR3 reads CASSEAPFTGELFF. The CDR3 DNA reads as TGTGCCAGCTCGGAAGCGCCGTTTACCGGGGAGCTGTTTTTT.

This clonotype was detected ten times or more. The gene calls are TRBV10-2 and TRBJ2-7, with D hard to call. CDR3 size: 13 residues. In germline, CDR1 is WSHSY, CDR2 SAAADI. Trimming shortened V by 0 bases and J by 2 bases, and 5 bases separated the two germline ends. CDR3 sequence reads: CASSESKPYEQYF. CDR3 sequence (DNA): TGCGCCAGCAGTGAGTCAAAACCCTACGAGCAGTACTTC.

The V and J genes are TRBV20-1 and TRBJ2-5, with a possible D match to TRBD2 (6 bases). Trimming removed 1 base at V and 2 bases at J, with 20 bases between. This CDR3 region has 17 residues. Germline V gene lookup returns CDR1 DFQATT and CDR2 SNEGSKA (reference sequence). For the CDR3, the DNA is TGCAGTGCTAGAGGGAGACTAGTGGGGGACTGGCAAGAGACCCAGTACTTC. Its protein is CSARGRLVGDWQETQYF.

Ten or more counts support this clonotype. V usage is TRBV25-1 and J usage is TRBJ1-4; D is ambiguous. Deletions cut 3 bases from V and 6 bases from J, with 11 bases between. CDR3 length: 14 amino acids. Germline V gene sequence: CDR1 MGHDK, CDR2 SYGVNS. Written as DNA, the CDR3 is TGTGCCAGCAGTGAGGGGTATTTGGATGAAAAACTGTTTTTT. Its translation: CASSEGYLDEKLFF.

This CDR3 is CSARAGRSYEQYF. Written as DNA, the CDR3 is TGCAGTGCTCGTGCGGGTAGGTCCTACGAGCAGTACTTC. The V and J genes are TRBV20-1 and TRBJ2-7; perhaps TRBD2 as D (5 bases). Germline V CDR1 and CDR2: DFQATT, SNEGSKA (reference sequence). This CDR3 has 13 residues. V shed 5 bases and J shed 1 base, with 12 bases lying between them.

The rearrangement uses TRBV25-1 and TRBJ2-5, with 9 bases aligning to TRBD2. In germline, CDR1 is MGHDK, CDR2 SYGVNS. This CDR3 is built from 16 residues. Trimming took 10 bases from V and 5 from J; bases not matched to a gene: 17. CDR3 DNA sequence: TGTGCCAACAGGAGGGTAGCGGGAGCGGGGGAGGAGACCCAGTACTTC. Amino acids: CANRRVAGAGEETQYF. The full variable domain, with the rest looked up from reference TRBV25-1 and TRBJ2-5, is EADIYQTPRYLVIGTGKKITLECSQTMGHDKMYWYQQDPGMELHLIHYSYGVNSTEKGDLSSESTVSRIRTEHFPLTLESARPSHTSQYLCANRRVAGAGEETQYFGPGTRLLVL.

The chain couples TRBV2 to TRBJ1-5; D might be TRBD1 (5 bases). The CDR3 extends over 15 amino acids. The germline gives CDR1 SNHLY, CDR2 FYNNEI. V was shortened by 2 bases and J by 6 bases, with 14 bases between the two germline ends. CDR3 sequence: CASSELGTNSQPQHF. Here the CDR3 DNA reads TGTGCCAGCAGTGAACTCGGGACGAACAGTCAGCCCCAGCATTTT.

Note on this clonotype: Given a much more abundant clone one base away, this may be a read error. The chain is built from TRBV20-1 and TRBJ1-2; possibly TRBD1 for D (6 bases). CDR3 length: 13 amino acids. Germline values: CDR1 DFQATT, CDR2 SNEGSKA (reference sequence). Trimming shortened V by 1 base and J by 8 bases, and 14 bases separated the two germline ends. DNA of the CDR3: TGCAGTGCTAGAGGGGGGGCCCTCCCCGGCTACACCTTC. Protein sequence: CSARGGALPGYTF.

This CDR3 is CASSAGAGGSYEQYF. CDR3 DNA: TGTGCCAGCTCAGCCGGCGCGGGAGGCTCCTACGAGCAGTACTTC. The rearrangement joins TRBV13 to TRBJ2-7; 8 bases line up with TRBD2. The germline V gene has CDR1 PRHDT and CDR2 FYEKMQ (reference sequence). The CDR3 has 15 residues. Germline trimming cut 8 bases from V and 0 bases from J; bases unmatched to any gene: 9.

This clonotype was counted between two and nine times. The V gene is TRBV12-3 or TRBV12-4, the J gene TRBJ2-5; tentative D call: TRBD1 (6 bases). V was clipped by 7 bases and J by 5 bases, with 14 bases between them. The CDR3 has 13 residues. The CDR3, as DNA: TGTGCCAGCACCTACAGGGCAGCGGAGACCCAGTACTTC. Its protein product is CASTYRAAETQYF.

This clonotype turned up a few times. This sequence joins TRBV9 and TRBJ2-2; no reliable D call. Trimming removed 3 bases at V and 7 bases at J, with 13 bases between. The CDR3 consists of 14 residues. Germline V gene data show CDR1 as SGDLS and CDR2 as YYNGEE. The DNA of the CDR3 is TGTGCCAGCAGCGCCCTGGCCTCCGGCGGGGAGCTGTTTTTT. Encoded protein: CASSALASGGELFF.

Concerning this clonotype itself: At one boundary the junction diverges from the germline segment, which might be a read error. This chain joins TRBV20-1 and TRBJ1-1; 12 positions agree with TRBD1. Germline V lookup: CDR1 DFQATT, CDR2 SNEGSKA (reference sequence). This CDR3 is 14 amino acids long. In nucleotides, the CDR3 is TGCAGTGCGACTGGGACAGGGGGCAGATTTGAAGCCTTCTTT. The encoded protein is CSATGTGGRFEAFF.

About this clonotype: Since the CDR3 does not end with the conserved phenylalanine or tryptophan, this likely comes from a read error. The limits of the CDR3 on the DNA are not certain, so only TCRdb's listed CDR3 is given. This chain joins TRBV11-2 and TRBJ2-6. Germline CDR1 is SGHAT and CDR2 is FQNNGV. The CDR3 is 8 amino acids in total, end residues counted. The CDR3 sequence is CASSQSTS.

DNA of the CDR3: TGCAGCGTTGCCTGGGGGGTCCTCTATGGCTACACCTTC. It specifies CSVAWGVLYGYTF. The chain is built from TRBV29-1 and TRBJ1-2, with D perhaps TRBD1 (5 bases). CDR3 size: 13 residues. V dropped 4 bases and J dropped 4 bases, with 13 bases sitting between them. Germline V gives CDR1 SQVTM, CDR2 ANQGSEA.

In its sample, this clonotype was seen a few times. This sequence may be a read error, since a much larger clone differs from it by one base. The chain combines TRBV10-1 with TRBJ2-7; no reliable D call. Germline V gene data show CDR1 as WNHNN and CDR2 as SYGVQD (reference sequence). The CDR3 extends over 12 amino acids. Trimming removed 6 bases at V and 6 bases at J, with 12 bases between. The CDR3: CASSSNPSEQYF. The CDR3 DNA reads TGCGCCAGCAGCTCAAATCCCTCCGAGCAGTACTTC.

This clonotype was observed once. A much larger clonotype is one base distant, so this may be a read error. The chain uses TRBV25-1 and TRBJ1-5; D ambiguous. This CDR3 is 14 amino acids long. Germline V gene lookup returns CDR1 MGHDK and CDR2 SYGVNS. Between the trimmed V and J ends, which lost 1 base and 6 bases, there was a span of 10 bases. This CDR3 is CASSELRDGQPQHF. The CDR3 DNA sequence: TGTGCCAGCAGTGAATTGAGGGATGGTCAGCCCCAGCATTTT. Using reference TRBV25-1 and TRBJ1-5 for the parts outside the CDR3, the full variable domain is EADIYQTPRYLVIGTGKKITLECSQTMGHDKMYWYQQDPGMELHLIHYSYGVNSTEKGDLSSESTVSRIRTEHFPLTLESARPSHTSQYLCASSELRDGQPQHFGDGTRLSIL.

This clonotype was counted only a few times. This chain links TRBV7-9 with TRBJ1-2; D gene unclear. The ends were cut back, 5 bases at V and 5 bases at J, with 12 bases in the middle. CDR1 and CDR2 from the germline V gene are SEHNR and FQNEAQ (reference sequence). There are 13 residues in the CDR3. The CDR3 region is CASSRRDLYGYTF. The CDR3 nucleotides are TGTGCCAGCAGCCGACGGGATTTATATGGCTACACCTTC.

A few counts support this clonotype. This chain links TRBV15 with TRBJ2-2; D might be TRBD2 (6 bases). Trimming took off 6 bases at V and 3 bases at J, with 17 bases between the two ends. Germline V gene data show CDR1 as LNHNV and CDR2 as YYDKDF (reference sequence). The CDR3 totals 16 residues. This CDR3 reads CATRDDGGTYTGELFF. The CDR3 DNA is TGTGCCACCAGGGACGACGGAGGGACTTACACCGGGGAGCTGTTTTTT.

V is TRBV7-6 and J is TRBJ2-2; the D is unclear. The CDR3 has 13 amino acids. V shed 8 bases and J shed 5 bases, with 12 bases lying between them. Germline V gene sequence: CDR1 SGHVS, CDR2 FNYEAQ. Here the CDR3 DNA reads TGTGCCAGCCGGTTGGGCGCGACCGGGGAGCTGTTTTTT. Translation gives CASRLGATGELFF.